This T cell receptor beta chain was documented in a study of human T cells and chemical hapten exposure. Study as a whole: Predominantly women, the patients had alopecia areata, totalis or universalis. Small differences in pooled library volume mainly drove the variation in TCR yields per sample.

This clonotype was recorded a few times. Time point indicated: patch test 1, 2 weeks after DPC sensitization. Treatment in this sample: therapeutic diphenylcyclopropenone sensitization with weekly scalp DPC. Between the trimmed V and J ends, which lost 5 bases and 2 bases, there was a span of 13 bases. This CDR3 region has 15 residues. Unique molecular identifiers were linked by the library to individual cDNA molecules. TCRdb reprocessed the RACE reads via MiXCR and lists one record per CDR3 protein. The sample contains about 340,000 distinct CDR3 sequences, about 7% of which appear only once. This receptor was taken from a woman between 18 and 29 years old with alopecia areata. Some clones in this sample may be carry-over from other donors' samples. J is TRBJ1-5 and V is TRBV12-3 or TRBV12-4; D is uncertain. The sequencing here drew on whole blood, taken in connection with sensitization to the hapten diphenylcyclopropenone (DPC). CDR3 loop: CASSRTGWGNQPQHF. CDR3 DNA sequence: TGTGCCAGCAGTAGGACGGGCTGGGGCAATCAGCCCCAGCATTTT.